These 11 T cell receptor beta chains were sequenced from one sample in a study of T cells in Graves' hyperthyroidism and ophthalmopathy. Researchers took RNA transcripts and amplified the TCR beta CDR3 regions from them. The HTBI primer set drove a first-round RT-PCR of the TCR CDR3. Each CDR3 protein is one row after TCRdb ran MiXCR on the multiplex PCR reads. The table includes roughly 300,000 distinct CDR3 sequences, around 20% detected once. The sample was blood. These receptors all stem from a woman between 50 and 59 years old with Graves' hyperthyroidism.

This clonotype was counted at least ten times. The CDR3 loop is CASSITNNSPLHF. The CDR3 DNA reads TGTGCCAGCAGCATTACGAATAATTCACCCCTCCACTTT. This chain connects TRBV7-3 to TRBJ1-6; D is undetermined. Germline V gives CDR1 SGHTA, CDR2 FQGTGA. This CDR3 has 13 amino acids. Deletions cut 5 bases from V and 5 bases from J, with 7 bases between.

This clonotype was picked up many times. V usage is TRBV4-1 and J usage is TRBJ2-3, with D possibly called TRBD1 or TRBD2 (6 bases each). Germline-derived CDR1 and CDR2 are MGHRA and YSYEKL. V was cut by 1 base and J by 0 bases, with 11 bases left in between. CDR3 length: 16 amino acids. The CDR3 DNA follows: TGCGCCAGCAGCCAAGGGCGGGACACCAGCACAGATACGCAGTATTTT. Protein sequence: CASSQGRDTSTDTQYF.

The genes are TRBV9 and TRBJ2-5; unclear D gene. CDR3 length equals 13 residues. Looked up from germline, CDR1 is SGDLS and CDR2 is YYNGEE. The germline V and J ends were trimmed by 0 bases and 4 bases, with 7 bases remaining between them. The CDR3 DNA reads TGTGCCAGCAGCGTAGACGGCGTAGAGACCCAGTACTTC. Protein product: CASSVDGVETQYF.

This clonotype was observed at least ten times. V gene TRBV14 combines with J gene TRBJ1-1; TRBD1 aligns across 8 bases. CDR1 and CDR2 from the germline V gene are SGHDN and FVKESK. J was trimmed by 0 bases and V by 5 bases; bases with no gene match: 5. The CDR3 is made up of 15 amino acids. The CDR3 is CASSVRGRMNTEAFF. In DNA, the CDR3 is TGTGCCAGCAGCGTCAGGGGGCGCATGAACACTGAAGCTTTCTTT.

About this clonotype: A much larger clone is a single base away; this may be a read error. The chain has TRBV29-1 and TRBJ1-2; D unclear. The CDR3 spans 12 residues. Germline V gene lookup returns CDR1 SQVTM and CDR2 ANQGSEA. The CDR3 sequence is CSVRTPGYDYTF. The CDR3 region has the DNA TGCAGCGTCCGGACTCCCGGCTATGACTACACCTTC.

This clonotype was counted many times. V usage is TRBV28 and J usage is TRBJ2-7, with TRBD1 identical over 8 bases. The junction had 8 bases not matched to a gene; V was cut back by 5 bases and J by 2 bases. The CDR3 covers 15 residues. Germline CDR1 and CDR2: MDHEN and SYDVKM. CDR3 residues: CASSLGTGGTYEQYF. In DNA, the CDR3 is TGTGCCAGCAGTCTAGGTACAGGGGGAACCTACGAGCAGTACTTC.

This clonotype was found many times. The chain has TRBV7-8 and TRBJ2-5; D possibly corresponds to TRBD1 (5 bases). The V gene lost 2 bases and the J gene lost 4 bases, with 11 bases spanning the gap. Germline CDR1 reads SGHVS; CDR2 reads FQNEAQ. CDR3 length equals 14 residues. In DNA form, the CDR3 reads TGTGCCAGCAGCTTATGGCAGGGCAGAGAGACCCAGTACTTC. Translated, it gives CASSLWQGRETQYF.

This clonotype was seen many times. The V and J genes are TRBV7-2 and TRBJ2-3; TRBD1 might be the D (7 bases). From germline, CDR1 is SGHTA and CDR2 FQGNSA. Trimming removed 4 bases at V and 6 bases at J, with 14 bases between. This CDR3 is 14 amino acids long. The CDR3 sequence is CASSSRAGGDTQYF. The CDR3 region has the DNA TGTGCCAGCAGCTCCAGAGCAGGGGGGGATACGCAGTATTTT.

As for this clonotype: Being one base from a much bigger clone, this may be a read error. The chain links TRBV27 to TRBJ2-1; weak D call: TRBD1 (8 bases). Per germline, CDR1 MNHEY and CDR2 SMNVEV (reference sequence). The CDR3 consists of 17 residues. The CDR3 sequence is CSSSSLNRGGSYNEQFF. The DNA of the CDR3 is TGTTCCAGCAGTTCCCTCAACAGGGGGGGTTCCTACAATGAGCAGTTCTTC.

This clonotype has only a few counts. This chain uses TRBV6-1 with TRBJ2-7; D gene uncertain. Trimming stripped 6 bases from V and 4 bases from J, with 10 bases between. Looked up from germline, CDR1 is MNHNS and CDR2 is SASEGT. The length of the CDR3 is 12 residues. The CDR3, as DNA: TGTGCCAGCAGCTCACAGCTATACGAGCAGTACTTC. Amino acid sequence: CASSSQLYEQYF.

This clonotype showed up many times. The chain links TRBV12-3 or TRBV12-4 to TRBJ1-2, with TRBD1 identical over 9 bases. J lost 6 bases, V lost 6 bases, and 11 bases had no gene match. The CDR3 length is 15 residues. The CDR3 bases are TGTGCCAGCAGCCTACGAACAGGGGGCCCCGATGGCTACACCTTC. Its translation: CASSLRTGGPDGYTF.